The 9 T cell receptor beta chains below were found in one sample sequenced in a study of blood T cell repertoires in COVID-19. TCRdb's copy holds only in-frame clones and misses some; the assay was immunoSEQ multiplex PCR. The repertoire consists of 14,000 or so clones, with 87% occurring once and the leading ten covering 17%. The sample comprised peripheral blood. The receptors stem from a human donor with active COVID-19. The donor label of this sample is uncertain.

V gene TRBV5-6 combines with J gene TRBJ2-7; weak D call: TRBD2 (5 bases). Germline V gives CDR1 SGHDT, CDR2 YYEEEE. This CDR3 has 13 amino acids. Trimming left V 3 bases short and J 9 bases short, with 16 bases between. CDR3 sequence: CASSSRARLGQYF. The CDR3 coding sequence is TGTGCCAGCAGCTCGCGGGCCCGTCTTGGGCAGTACTTC.

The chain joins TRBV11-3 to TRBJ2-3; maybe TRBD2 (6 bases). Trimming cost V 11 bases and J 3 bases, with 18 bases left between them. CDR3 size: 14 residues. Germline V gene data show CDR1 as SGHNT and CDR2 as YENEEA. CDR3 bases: TGTGCCGGACCCCGGCCCGGGACTACAGATACGCAGTATTTT. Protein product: CAGPRPGTTDTQYF.

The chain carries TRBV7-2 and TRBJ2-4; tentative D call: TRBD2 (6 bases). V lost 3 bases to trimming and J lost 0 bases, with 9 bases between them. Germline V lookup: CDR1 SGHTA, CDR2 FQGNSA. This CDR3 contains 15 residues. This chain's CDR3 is CASSFGGLAKNIQYF. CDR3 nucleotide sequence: TGTGCCAGCAGCTTTGGGGGACTAGCCAAAAACATTCAGTACTTC.

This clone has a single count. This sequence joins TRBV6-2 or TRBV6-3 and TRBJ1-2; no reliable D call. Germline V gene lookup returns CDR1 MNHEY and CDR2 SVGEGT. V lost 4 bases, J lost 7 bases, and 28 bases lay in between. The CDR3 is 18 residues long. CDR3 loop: CASSFFPAYQRRSGGYTF. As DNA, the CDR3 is TGTGCCAGCAGTTTCTTCCCGGCATATCAGCGGAGATCCGGTGGCTACACCTTC.

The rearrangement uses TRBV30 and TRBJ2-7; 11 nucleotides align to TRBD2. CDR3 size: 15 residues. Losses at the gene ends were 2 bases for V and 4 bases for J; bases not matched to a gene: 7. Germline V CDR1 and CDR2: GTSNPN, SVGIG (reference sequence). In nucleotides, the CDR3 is TGTGCCTGGAGTTGGGGTAGCGGGGGGGCATACGAGCAGTACTTC. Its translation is CAWSWGSGGAYEQYF. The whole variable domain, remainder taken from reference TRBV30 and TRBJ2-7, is SQTIHQWPATLVQPVGSPLSLECTVEGTSNPNLYWYRQAAGRGLQLLFYSVGIGQISSEVPQNLSASRPQDRQFILSSKKLLLSDSGFYLCAWSWGSGGAYEQYFGPGTRLTVT.

CDR3 DNA sequence: TGTGCCAGCAGCTCATCAAGACAGGGTATAACAGATACGCAGTATTTT. Translating it yields CASSSSRQGITDTQYF. J is TRBJ2-3 and V is TRBV7-8; TRBD1 aligns across 7 bases. V gave up 4 bases and J gave up 3 bases; unmatched junction bases: 10. The CDR3 is made up of 16 amino acids. Germline V gives CDR1 SGHVS, CDR2 FQNEAQ.

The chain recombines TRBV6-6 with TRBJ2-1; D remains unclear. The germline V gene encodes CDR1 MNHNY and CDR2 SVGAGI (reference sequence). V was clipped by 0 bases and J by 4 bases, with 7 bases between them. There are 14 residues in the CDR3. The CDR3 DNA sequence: TGTGCCAGCAGTTACTCGCGAATTTACAATGAGCAGTTCTTC. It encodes CASSYSRIYNEQFF.

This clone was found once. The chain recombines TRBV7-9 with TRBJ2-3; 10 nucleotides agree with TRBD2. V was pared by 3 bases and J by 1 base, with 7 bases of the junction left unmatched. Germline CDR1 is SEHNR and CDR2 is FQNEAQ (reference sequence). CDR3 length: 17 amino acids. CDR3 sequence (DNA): TGTGCCAGCAGCTTCTTTACTAGCGGGGTGGGCACAGATACGCAGTATTTT. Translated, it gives CASSFFTSGVGTDTQYF.

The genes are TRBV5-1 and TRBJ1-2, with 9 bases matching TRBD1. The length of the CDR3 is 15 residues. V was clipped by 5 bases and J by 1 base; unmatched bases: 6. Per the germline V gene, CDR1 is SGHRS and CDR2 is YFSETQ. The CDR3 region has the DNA TGCGCCAGCAGTAGGGGGACAGGGTATAACTATGGCTACACCTTC. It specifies CASSRGTGYNYGYTF.